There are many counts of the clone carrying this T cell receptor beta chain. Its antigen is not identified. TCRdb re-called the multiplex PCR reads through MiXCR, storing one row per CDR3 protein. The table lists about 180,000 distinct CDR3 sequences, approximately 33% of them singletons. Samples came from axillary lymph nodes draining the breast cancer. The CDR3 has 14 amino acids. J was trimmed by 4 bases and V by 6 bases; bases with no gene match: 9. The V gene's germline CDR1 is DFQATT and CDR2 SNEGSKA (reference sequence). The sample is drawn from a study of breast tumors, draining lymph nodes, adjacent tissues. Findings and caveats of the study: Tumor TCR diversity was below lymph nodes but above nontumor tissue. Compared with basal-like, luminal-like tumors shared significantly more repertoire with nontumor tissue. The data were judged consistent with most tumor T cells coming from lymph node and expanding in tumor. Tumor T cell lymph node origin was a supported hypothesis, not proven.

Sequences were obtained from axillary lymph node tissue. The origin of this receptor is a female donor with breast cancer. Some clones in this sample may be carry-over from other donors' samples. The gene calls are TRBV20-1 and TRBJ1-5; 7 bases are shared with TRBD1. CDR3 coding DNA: TGCAGTGCGTCAACAGGGGTGATTAATCAGCCCCAGCATTTT. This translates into CSASTGVINQPQHF.